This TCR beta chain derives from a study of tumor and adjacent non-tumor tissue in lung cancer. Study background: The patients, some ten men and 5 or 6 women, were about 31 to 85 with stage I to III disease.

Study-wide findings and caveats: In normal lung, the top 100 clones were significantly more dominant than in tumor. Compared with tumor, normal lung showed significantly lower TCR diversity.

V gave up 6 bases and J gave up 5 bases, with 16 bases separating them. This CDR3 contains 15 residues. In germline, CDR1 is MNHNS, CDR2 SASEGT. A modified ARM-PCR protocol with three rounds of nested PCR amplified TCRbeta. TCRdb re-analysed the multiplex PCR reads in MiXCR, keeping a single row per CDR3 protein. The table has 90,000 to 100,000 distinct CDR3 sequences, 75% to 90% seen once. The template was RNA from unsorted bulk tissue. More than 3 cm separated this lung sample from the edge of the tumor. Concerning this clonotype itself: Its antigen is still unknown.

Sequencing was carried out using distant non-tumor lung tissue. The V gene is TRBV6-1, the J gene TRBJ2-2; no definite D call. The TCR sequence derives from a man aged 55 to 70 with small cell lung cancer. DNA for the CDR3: TGTGCCAGCAGCGTGGGCGTTTATAGAACCGGGGAGCTGTTTTTT. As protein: CASSVGVYRTGELFF.